The 9 T cell receptor beta chains listed next were all sequenced from one sample in a study of blood T cells in healthy people across ages. Then a second PCR, running about 6 to 12 cycles, was carried out with a sample-barcoded 5' primer and a J-beta primer mix. Each CDR3 protein is one row after TCRdb ran MiXCR on the 5' RACE reads. The sample lists 650,000 to 800,000 distinct CDR3 sequences, approximately 52% occurring once. The specimen sequenced was blood. The receptors here all came from an elderly woman in good health.

This clonotype was counted ten times or more. The chain carries TRBV4-1 and TRBJ1-4; D uncertain. V was cut by 0 bases and J by 0 bases, with 14 bases left in between. Germline CDR1 is MGHRA and CDR2 is YSYEKL. This CDR3 is built from 18 residues. For the CDR3, the DNA is TGCGCCAGCAGCCAAGAAGGTGGTCCCGGGGCAACTAATGAAAAACTGTTTTTT. As protein: CASSQEGGPGATNEKLFF.

CDR3 in DNA: TGTGCCAGCAGTTTGACCCCATTAGAGCAGTACTTC. Encoded protein: CASSLTPLEQYF. The chain links TRBV7-9 to TRBJ2-7; D remains ambiguous. From germline, CDR1 is SEHNR and CDR2 FQNEAQ (reference sequence). This CDR3 contains 12 residues. V was clipped by 6 bases and J by 7 bases, with 13 bases between them.

The V call is TRBV4-3, the J call TRBJ2-1, with 9 bases aligning to TRBD2. CDR3 length: 16 amino acids. Germline assignment: CDR1 LGHNA and CDR2 YSLEER. V lost 0 bases to trimming and J lost 10 bases; unmatched junction nucleotides: 10. CDR3 protein: CASSQDGLSGGREQFF. CDR3 in DNA: TGCGCCAGCAGCCAAGATGGGCTTAGCGGGGGACGCGAGCAGTTCTTC.

This chain links TRBV20-1 with TRBJ2-3, with D unresolved. Trimming took off 6 bases at V and 1 base at J, with 17 bases between the two ends. The CDR3 runs 15 residues. Germline V gene lookup returns CDR1 DFQATT and CDR2 SNEGSKA (reference sequence). Here the CDR3 DNA reads TGCAGTGCCGTCGACACCCTAAGCGGCACAGATACGCAGTATTTT. Translation gives CSAVDTLSGTDTQYF.

Regarding this clonotype: At one boundary the junction diverges from the germline segment, which might be a read error. The chain recombines TRBV2 with TRBJ2-2; D gene uncertain. Per the germline V gene, CDR1 is SNHLY and CDR2 is FYNNEI. This CDR3 spans 15 amino acids. CDR3 nucleotide sequence: TGTGCCAGCGGTGAGGAGAATACGAACACCGGGGAGCTGTTTTTT. Protein sequence: CASGEENTNTGELFF.

The CDR3 DNA follows: TGCGCCAGCAGCTTGGAGTCTAGCGGGAGGGCCTACGAGCAGTACTTC. Translating it yields CASSLESSGRAYEQYF. This chain links TRBV5-1 with TRBJ2-4, with 12 bases identical to TRBD2. Judging by the DNA end, TRBJ2-7 fits better; the J call may be wrong. The V gene's germline CDR1 is SGHRS and CDR2 YFSETQ. The CDR3 extends over 16 amino acids.

The chain carries TRBV7-2 and TRBJ2-3, with D unresolved. V lost 4 bases and J lost 6, with 17 bases in between. CDR1 and CDR2 from the germline V gene are SGHTA and FQGNSA. CDR3 length: 15 residues. The CDR3 coding sequence is TGTGCCAGCAGCTCGAGACACTTTATTAAGGATACGCAGTATTTT. Its translation is CASSSRHFIKDTQYF.

The sample holds a few counts of this clonotype. The chain's CDR3 is CASGLSGRDTDTQYF. For the CDR3, the DNA is TGTGCTAGTGGCCTTTCTGGGAGGGACACAGATACGCAGTATTTT. V is TRBV12-5 and J is TRBJ2-3; 7 nucleotides agree with TRBD2. The CDR3 sequence is 15 residues long. Trimming removed 6 bases from V and 2 bases from J; junction bases left unmatched: 8. Germline CDR1 is LGHNT and CDR2 is FRNRAP.

To note about this clonotype: This could be a read error, since a much larger clone is one nucleotide away. V gene TRBV2 combines with J gene TRBJ1-2; TRBD1 is a possible D gene (5 bases). The CDR3 has 15 amino acids. The ends were cut back, 0 bases at V and 3 bases at J, with 11 bases in the middle. The germline CDR1 and CDR2 sequences are SNHLY and FYNNEI. Here the CDR3 DNA reads TGTGCCAGCAGTGAAGCAGCGGGCAGGGACTATGGCTACACCTTC. Protein product: CASSEAAGRDYGYTF.